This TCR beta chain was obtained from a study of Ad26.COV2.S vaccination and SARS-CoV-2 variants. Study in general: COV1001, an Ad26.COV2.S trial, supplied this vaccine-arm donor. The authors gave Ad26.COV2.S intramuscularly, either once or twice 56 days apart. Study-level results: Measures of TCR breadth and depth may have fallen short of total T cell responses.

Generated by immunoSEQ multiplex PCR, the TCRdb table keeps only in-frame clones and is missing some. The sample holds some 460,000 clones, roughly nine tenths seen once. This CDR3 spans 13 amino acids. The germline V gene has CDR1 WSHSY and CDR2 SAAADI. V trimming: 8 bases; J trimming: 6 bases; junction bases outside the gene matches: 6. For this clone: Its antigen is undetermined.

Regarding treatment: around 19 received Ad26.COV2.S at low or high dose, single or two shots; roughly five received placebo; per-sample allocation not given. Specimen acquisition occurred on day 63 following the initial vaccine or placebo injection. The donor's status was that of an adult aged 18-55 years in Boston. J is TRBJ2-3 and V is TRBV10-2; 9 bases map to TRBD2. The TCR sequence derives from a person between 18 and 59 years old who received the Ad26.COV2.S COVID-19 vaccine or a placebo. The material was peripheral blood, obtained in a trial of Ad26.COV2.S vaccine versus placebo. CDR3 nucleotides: TGCGCCAGCGTTAGCGGGAGAGGGGATACGCAGTATTTT. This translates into CASVSGRGDTQYF.